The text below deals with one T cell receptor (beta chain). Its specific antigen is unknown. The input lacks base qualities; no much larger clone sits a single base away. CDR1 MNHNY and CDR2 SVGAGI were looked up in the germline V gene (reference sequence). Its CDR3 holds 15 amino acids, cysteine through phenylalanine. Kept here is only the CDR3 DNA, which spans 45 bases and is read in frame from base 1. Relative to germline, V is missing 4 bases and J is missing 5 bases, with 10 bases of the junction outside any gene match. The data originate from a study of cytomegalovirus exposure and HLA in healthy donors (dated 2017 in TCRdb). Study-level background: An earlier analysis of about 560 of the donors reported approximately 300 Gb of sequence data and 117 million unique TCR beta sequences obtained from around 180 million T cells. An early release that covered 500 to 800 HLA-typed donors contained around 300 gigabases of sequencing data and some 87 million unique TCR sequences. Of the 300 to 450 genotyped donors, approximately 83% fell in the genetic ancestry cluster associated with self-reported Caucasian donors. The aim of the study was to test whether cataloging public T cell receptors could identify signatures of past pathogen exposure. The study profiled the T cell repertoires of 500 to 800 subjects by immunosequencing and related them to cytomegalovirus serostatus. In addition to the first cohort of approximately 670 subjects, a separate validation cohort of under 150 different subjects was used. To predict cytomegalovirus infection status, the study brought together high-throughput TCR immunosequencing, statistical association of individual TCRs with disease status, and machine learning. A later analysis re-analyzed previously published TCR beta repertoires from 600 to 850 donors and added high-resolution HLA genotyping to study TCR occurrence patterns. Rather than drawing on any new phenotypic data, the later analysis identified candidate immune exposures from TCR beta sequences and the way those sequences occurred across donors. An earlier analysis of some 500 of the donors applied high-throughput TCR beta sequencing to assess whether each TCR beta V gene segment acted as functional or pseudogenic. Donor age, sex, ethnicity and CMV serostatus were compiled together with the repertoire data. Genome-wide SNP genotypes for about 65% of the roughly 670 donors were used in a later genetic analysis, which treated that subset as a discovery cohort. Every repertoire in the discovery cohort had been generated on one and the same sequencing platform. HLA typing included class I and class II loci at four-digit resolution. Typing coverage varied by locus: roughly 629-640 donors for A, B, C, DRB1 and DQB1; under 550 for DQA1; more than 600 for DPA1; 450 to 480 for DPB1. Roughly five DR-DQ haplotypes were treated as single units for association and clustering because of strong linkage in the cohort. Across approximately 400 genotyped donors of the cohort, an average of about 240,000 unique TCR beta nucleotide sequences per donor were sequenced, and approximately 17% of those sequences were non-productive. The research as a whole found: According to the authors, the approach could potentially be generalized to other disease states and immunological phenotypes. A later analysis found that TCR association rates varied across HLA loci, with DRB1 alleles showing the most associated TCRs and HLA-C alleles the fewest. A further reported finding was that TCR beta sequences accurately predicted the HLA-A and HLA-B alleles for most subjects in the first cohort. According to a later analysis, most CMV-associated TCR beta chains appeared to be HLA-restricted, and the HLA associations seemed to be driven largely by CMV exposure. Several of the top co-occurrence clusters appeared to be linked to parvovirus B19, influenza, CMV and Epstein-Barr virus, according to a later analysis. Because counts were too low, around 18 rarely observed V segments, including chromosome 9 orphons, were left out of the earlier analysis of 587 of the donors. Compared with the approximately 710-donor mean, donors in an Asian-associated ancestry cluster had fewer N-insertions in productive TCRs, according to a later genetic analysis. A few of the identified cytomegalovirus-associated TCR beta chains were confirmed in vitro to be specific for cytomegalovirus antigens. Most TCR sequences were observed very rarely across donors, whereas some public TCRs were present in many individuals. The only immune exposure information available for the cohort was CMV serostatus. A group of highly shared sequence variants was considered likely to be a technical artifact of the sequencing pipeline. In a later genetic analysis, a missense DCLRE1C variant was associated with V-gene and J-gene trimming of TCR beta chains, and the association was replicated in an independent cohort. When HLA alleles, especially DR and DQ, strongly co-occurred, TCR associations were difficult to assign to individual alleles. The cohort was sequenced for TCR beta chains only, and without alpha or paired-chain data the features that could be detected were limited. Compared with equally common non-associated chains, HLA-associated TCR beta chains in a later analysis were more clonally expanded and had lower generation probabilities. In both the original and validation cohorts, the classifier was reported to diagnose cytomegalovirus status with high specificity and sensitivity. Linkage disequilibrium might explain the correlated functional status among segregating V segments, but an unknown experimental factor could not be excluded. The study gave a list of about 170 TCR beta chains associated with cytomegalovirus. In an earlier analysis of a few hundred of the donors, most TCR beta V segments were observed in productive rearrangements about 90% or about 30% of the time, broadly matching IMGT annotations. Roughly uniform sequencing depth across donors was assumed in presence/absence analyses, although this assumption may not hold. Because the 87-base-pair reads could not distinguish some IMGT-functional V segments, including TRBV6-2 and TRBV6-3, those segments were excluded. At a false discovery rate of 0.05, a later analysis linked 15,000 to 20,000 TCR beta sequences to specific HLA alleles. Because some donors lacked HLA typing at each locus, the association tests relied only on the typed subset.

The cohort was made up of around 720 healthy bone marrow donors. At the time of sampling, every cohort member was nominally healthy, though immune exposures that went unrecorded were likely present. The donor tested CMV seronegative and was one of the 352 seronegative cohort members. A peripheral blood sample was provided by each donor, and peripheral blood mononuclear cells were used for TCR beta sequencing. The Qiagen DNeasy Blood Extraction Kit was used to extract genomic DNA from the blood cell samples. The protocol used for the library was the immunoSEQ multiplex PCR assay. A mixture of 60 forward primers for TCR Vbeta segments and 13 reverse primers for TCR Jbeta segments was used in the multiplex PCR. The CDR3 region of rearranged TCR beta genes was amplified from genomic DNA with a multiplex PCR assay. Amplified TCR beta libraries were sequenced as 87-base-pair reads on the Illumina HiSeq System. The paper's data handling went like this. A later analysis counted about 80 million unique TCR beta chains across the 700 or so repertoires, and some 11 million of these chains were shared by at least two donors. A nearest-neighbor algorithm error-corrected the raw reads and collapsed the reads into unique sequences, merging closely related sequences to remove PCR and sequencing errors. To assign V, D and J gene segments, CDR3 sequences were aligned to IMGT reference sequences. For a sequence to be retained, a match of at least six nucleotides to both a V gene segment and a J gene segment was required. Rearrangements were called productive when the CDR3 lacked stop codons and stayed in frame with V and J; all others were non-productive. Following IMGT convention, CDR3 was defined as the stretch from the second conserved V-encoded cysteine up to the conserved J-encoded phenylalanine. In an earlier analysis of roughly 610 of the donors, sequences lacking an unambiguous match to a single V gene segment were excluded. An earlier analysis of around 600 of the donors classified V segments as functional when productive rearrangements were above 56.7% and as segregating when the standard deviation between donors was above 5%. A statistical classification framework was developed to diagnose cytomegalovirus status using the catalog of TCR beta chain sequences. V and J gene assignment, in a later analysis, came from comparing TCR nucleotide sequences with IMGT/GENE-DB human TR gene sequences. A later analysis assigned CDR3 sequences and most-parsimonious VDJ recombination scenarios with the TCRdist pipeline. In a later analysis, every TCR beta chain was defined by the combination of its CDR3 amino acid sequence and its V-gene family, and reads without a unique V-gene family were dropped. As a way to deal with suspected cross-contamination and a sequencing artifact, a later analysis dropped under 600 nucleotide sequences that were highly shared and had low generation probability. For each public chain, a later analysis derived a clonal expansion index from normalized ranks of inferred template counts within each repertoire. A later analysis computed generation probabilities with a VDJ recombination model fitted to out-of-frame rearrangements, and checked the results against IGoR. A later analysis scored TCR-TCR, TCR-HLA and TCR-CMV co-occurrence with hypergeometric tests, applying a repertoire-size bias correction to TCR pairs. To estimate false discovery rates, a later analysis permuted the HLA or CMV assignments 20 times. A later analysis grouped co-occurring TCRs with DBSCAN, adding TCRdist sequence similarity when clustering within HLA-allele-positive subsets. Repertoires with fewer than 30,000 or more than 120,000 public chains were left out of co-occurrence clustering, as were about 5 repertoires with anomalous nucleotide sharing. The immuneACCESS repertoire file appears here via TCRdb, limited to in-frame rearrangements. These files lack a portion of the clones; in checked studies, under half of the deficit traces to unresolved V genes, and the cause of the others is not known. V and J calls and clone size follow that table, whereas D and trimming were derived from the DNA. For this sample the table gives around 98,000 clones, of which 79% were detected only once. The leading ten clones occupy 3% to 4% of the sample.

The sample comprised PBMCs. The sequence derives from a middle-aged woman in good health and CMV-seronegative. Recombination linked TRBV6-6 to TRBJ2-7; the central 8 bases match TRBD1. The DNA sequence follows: TGTGCCAGCAGTTTCGGATCGACAGGGGTCCACGAGCAGTACTTC. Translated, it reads CASSFGSTGVHEQYF.